Given below is one TCR beta chain in context. What it binds is unknown. In making TCR cDNA, 5'RACE template switching added a universal primer site and UMIs to it. TCRdb reprocessed the 5' RACE reads with MiXCR, giving one entry per CDR3 protein. Of some 420,000 distinct CDR3 sequences in the sample, around 19% are singletons; the top ten hold roughly a sixth. The data derive from a study of T cells after yellow fever vaccination. For the study at large: The fractions with low cell numbers were processed using SMART-Seq v4 Ultra Low Input.

V was clipped by 8 bases and J by 2 bases, with 16 bases between them. This CDR3 comprises 15 residues. The study, taken as a whole, reports: A small proportion of clonotypes was detected in both the CD4 and CD8 compartments. Reappearing after the booster were most of the clones from primary vaccination (roughly 95% CD4, 88% CD8).

This receptor was identified in a man between 18 and 35 years old who received the YFV17D yellow fever vaccine. The sample was PBMCs, taken before the yellow fever booster vaccination. The rearrangement joins TRBV12-3 or TRBV12-4 to TRBJ2-1, with unresolved D. CDR3 DNA: TGTGCCAGCGGGCTGGCACCAGCTCCCTACAATGAGCAGTTCTTC. This sequence encodes CASGLAPAPYNEQFF.